The present T cell receptor beta chain was sequenced within a study of response to subunit inactivated influenza vaccine (dated by TCRdb to the late 2010s). With regard to the full study: To follow how T cells responded to a trivalent subunit inactivated influenza vaccine, the researchers relied on deep quantitative profiling of the T cell receptor repertoire. What the research found in general, with its limitations: It was suggested by the authors that each seasonal influenza vaccination may recruit only a limited number of new T cells.

The CDR3 numbers 13 residues from cysteine through phenylalanine. The only DNA kept is the CDR3, 39 bases in frame from the first base. The germline V gene encodes CDR1 LNHDA and CDR2 SQIVND (reference sequence). V is shortened by 4 bases, J by 2 bases, and the region joining them spans 9 bases. Library method: RT-PCR. The sample was run on an Illumina HiSeq 2500. The raw public reads went through TCRdb reprocessing: fastp at Q25, MiXCR clone calling, in-frame beta chains kept. Every entry covers one CDR3 protein and lists the most common genes and DNA from its rows. This sample holds around 600,000 distinct CDR3 sequences; approximately 11% were observed only once. The ten largest clones represent roughly 11% of the sample. For this clonotype: It has no known antigen specificity. Qualities for individual bases were not recorded, and no much larger clone is one base off.

This sample was also put to use in a study of T cells expressing NK-cell markers. Per that second paper: TCR beta cDNA libraries were prepared using 5'RACE template switching, which introduced a universal primer site and unique molecular identifiers. TCR beta-chain repertoires were profiled in sorted CD3+CD56+NKG2C+, CD3+CD56+NKG2C- and CD3+CD56-NKG2C+ T-cell subsets from several donors. Seven of the eight sequenced donors were HCMV-seropositive and one was HCMV-seronegative. In several experiments an anti-gammadeltaTCR antibody was added to restrict sorting to alphabetaTCR-expressing T cells. For roughly six donors, the dominant CD3+CD56+NKG2C+ clonotypes were among the top 10 CD8+ clonotypes and accounted for about 1.0-7.5% of CD8+ T cells. Those dominant clonotypes were again the most abundant among CD3+CD56-NKG2C+ cells in a few donors, at roughly 28.3-60.1%. It remained unclear whether the expanded NKG2C-expressing T cell clones were specific for HCMV antigens. All eight donors whose samples were sequenced were randomly selected healthy volunteers, three of them men and five women. To determine HCMV serostatus, a commercial ELISA kit was used to detect HCMV-specific IgG in serum. Ficoll density gradient centrifugation was used to isolate peripheral blood mononuclear cells from blood. For six donors, unsorted PBMC were also used to sequence bulk peripheral blood T-cell repertoires. cDNA synthesis was primed from the TCR beta constant segment, followed by two successive PCR amplification steps. Illumina HiSeq 2000/2500, MiSeq or NextSeq was used to sequence libraries as 2 x 150 bp reads. Reads were demultiplexed and grouped by UMI with MIGEC, and clonotypes were assembled and quantified with MiTCR. Only TCR cDNA sequences supported by at least two reads were kept to exclude erroneous sequences. Downstream repertoire analysis used the tcR package, and clonotypes were matched across fractions by CDR3 nucleotide sequence plus V segment. VDJmatch was used to annotate antigen specificity against VDJdb, with one amino acid substitution in CDR3 permitted.

The sequencing here drew on PBMCs from blood, taken on the day of vaccination. The sequence joins TRBV19 to TRBJ2-7, with the identity of the D gene unclear. This receptor was obtained from a man aged 45-60 years who received an inactivated influenza vaccine. Donor details come from another sample of the same person, matched by shared clones. The CDR3 reads as follows: CASSKRNTYEQYF. The DNA reads as follows: TGTGCCAGTAGTAAAAGGAATACCTACGAGCAGTACTTC.